This T cell receptor beta chain stems from a study of shared clonotypes between healthy human individuals. The CDR3 sequence is 15 residues long. J lost 1 base, V lost 5 bases, and 4 bases had no gene match. The germline V gene encodes CDR1 LNHDA and CDR2 SQIVND (reference sequence). Some clones are missing from TCRdb's copy, which holds only in-frame ones; the method was immunoSEQ multiplex PCR. The table records 1.6 million or so clones, over 95% of them present only once. The sequence derives from a man aged 30 to 45 in good health. The sample was naive CD4+ T cells sorted from blood. Subset: CD45RA+ positively selected. The genes are TRBV19 and TRBJ2-5; 10 nucleotides align to TRBD1. Here the CDR3 reads CASSRTGGTQETQYF. In DNA form, the CDR3 reads TGTGCCAGTAGTCGGACAGGGGGTACCCAAGAGACCCAGTACTTC.